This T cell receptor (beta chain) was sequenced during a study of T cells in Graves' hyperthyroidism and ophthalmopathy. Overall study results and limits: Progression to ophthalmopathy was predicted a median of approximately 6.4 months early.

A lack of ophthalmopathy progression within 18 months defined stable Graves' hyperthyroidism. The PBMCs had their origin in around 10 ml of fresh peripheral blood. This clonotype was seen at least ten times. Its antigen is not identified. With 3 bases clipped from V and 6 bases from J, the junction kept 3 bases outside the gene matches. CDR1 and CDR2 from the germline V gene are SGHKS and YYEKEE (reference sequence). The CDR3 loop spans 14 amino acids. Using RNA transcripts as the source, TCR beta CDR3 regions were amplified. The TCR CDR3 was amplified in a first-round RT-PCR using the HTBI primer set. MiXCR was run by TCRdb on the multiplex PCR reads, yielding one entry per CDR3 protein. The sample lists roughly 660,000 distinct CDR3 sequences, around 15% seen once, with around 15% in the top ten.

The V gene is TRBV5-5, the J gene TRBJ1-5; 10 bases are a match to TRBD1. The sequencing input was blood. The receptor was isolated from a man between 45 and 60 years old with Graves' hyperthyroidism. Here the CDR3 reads CASSWTGGGQPQHF. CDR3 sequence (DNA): TGTGCCAGCAGCTGGACAGGGGGAGGTCAGCCCCAGCATTTT.